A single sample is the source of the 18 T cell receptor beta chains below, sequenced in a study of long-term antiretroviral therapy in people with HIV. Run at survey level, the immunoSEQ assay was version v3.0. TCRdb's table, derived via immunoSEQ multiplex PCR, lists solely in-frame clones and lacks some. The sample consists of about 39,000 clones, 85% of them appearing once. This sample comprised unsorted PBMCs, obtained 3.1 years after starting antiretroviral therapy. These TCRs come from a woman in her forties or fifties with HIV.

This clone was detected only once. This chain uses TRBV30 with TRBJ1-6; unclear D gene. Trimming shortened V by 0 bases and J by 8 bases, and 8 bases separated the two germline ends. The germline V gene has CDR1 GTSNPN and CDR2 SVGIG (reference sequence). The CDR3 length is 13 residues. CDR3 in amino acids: CAWSVGWDSPLHF. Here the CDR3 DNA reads TGTGCCTGGAGTGTAGGGTGGGATTCACCCCTCCACTTT.

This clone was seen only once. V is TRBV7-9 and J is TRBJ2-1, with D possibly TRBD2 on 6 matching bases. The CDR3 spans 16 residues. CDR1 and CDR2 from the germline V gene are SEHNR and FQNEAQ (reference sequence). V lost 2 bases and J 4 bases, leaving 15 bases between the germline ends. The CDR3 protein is CASSLTRDWTYNEQFF. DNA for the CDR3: TGTGCCAGCAGCTTAACCCGGGACTGGACGTACAATGAGCAGTTCTTC.

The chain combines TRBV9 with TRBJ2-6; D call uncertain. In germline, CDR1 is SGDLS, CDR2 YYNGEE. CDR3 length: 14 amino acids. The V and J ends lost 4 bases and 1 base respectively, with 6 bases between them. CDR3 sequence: CASSQKSGANVLTF. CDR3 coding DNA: TGTGCCAGCAGCCAAAAATCTGGGGCCAACGTCCTGACTTTC.

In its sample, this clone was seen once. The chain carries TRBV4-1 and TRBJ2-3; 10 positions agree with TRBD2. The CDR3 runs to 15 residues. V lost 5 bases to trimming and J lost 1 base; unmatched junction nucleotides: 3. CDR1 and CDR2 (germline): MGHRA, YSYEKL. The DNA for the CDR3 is TGCGCCAGCAGCAACCTAGCGGGGGGCACAGATACGCAGTATTTT. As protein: CASSNLAGGTDTQYF.

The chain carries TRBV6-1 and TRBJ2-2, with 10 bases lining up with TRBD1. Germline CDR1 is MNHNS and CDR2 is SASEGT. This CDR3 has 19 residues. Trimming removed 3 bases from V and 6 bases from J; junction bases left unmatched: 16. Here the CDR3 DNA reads TGTGCCAGCAGTGATCCGGGACAGGGGCGTTTTGGGGTCTCCGGGGAGCTGTTTTTT. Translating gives CASSDPGQGRFGVSGELFF.

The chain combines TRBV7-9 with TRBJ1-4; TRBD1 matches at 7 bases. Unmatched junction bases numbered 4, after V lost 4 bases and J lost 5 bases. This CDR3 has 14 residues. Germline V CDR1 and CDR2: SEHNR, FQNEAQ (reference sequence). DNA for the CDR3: TGTGCCAGCAGCTCCCCGACAGGGAATGAAAAACTGTTTTTT. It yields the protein CASSSPTGNEKLFF.

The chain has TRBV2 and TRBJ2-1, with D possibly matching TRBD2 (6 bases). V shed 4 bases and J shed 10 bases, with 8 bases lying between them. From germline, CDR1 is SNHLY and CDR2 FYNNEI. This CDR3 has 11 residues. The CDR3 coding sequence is TGTGCCAGCAGTGTGCGGGGCGAGCAGTTCTTC. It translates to CASSVRGEQFF.

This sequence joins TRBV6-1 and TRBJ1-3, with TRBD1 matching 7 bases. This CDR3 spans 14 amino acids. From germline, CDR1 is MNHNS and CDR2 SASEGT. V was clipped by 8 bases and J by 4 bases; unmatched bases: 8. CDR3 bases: TGTGCCAGCGGGCTAGACAGGGCCGGAAACACCATATATTTT. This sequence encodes CASGLDRAGNTIYF.

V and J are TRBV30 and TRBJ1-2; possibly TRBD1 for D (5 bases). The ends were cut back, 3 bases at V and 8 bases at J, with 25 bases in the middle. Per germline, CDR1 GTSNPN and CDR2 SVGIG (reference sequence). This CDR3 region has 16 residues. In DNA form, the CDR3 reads TGTGCCTGGAGGGGGCCTAAGACAGCGGGCCCGGACGGCTACACCTTC. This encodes CAWRGPKTAGPDGYTF.

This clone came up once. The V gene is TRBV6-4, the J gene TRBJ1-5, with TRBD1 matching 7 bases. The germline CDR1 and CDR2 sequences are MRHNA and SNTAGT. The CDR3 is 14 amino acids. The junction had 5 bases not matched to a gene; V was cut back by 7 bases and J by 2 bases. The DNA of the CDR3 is TGTGCCAGCAAACAGGGGAGGTGCAATCAGCCCCAGCATTTT. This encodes CASKQGRCNQPQHF.

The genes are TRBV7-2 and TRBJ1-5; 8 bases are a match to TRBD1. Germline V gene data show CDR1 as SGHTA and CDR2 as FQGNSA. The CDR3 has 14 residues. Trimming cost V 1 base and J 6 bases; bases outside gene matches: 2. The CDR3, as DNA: TGTGCCAGCAGCTTAGGACAGGGGAGTCAGCCCCAGCATTTT. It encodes CASSLGQGSQPQHF.

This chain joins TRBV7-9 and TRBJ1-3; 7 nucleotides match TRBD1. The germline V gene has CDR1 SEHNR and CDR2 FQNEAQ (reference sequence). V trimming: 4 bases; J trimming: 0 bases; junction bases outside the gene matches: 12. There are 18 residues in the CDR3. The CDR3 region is CASSSPPGQANSGNTIYF. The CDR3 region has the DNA TGTGCCAGCAGCTCGCCCCCCGGACAGGCAAACTCTGGAAACACCATATATTTT.

Here the CDR3 reads CSVETGGAKNIQYF. CDR3 coding DNA: TGCAGCGTTGAAACCGGGGGAGCCAAAAACATTCAGTACTTC. The J gene is TRBJ2-4, the V gene TRBV29-1; tentative D call: TRBD2 (6 bases). Between the trimmed V and J ends, which lost 2 bases and 0 bases, there was a span of 8 bases. CDR1 SQVTM and CDR2 ANQGSEA come from the germline V gene. This CDR3 is 14 amino acids long.

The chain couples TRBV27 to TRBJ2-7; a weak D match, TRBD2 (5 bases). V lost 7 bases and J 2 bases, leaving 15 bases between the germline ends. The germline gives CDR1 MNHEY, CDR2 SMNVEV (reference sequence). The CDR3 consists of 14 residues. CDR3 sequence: CASKEADRPYEQYF. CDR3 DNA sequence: TGTGCCAGCAAGGAGGCTGACCGCCCCTACGAGCAGTACTTC.

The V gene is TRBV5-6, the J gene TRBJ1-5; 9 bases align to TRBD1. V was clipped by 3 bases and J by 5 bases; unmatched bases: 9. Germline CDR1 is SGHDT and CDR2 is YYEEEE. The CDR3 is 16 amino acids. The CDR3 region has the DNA TGTGCCAGCAGCTCCTTCCGGGACAGGGAGGATCAGCCCCAGCATTTT. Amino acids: CASSSFRDREDQPQHF. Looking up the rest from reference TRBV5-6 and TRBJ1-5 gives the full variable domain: DAGVTQSPTHLIKTRGQQVTLRCSPKSGHDTVSWYQQALGQGPQFIFQYYEEEERQRGNFPDRFSGHQFPNYSSELNVNALLLGDSALYLCASSSFRDREDQPQHFGDGTRLSIL.

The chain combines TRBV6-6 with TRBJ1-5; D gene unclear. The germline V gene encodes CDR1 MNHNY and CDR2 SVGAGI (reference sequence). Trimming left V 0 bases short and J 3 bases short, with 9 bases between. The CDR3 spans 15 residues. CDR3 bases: TGTGCCAGCAGTTACTCGGAGTTTAACAATCAGCCCCAGCATTTT. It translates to CASSYSEFNNQPQHF.

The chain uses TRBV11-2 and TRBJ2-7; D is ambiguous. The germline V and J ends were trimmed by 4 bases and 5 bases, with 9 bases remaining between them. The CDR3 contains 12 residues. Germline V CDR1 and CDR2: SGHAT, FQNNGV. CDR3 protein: CASSSTRDEQYF. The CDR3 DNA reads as TGTGCCAGCAGCTCCACCCGGGACGAGCAGTACTTC. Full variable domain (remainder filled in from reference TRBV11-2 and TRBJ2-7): EAGVAQSPRYKIIEKRQSVAFWCNPISGHATLYWYQQILGQGPKLLIQFQNNGVVDDSQLPKDRFSAERLKGVDSTLKIQPAKLEDSAVYLCASSSTRDEQYFGPGTRLTVT.

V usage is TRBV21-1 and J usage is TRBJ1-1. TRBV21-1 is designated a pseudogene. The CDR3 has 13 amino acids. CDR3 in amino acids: CASSKGGYTEAFF. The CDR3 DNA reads TGTGCCAGCAGCAAAGGGGGGTACACTGAAGCTTTCTTT.